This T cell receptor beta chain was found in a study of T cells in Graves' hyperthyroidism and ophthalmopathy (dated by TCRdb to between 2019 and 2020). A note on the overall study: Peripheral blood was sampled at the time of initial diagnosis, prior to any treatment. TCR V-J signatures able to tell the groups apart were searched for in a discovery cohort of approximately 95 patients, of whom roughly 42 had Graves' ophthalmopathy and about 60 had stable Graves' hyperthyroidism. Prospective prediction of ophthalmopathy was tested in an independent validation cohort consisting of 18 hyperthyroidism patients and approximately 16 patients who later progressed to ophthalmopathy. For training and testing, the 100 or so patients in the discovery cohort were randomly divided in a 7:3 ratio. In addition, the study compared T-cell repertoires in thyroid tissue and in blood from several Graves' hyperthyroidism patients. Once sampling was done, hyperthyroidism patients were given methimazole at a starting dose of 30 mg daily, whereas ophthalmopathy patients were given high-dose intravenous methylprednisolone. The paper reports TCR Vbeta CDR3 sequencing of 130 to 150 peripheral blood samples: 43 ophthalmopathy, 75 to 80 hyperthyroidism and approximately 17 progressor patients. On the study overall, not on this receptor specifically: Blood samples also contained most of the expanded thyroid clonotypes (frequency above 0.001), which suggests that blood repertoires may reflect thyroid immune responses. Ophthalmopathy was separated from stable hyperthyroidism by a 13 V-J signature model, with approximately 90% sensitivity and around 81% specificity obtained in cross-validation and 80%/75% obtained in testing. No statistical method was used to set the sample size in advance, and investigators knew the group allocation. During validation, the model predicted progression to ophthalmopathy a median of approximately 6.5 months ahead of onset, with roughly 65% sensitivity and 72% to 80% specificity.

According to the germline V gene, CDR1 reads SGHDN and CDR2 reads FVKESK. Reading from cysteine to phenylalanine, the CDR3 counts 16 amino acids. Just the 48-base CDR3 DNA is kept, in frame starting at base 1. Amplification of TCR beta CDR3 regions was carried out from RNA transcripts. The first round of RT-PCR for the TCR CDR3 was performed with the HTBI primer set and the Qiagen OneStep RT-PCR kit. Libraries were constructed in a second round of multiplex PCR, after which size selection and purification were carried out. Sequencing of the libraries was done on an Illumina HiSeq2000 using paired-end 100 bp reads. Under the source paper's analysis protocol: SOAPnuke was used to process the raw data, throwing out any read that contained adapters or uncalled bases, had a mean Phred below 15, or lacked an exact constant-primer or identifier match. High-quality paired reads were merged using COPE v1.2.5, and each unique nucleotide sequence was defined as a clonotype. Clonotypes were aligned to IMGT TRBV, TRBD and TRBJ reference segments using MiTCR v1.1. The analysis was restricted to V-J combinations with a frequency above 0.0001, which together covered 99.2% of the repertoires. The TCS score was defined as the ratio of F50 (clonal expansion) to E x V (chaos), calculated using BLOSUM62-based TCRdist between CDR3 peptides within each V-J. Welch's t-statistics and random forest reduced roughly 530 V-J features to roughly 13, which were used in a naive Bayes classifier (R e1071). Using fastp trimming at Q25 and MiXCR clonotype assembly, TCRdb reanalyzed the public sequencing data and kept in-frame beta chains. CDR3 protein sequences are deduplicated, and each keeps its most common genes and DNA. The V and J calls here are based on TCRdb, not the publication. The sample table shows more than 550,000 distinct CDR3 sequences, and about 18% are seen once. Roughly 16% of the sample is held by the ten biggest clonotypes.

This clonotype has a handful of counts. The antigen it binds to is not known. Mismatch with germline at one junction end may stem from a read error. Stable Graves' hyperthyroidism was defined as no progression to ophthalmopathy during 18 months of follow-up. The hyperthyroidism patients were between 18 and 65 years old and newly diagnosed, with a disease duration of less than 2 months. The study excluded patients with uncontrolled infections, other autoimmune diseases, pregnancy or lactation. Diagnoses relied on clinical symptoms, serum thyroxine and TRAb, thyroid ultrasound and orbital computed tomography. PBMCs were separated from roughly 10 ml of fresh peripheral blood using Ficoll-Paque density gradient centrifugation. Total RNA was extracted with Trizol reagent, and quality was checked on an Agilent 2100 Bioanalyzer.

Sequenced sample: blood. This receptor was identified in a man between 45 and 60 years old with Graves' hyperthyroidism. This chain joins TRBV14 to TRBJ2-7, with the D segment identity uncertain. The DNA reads TGTGCCCGCAGCCAAGATCACGGCAGGTTAACCTACGAGCAGTACTTC. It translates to CARSQDHGRLTYEQYF.